Below, 7 T cell receptor beta chains from the same sample are listed, as sequenced in a study of blood T cell repertoires in COVID-19. Repertoires were generated with immunoSEQ multiplex PCR, while TCRdb's copy carries only in-frame clones and drops some. The sample has some 190,000 clones, about 85% seen once; the top ten hold 8.2%. Specimen: peripheral blood. These receptors originate from a woman aged 55-69 years with acute or convalescent COVID-19.

The chain combines TRBV9 with TRBJ2-3; D unclear. CDR3 size: 14 residues. Looked up from germline, CDR1 is SGDLS and CDR2 is YYNGEE. V was pared by 4 bases and J by 4 bases, with 13 bases between. The CDR3 bases are TGTGCCAGCAGCAATGCCCGGTTGGCAGATACGCAGTATTTT. Translation gives CASSNARLADTQYF.

The J gene is TRBJ2-1, the V gene TRBV5-5, with D possibly TRBD2 on 5 matching bases. Trimming removed 6 bases at V and 4 bases at J, with 17 bases between. Germline V gene lookup returns CDR1 SGHKS and CDR2 YYEKEE (reference sequence). This CDR3 is built from 15 residues. This chain's CDR3 is CASTENWEKYNEQFF. CDR3 coding DNA: TGTGCCAGCACCGAGAATTGGGAGAAGTACAATGAGCAGTTCTTC.

The chain recombines TRBV6-5 with TRBJ2-1; TRBD2 matches at 9 bases. The CDR3 is 14 residues long. The ends lost 8 bases at V and 4 bases at J; junction bases unmatched: 6. Germline V CDR1 and CDR2: MNHEY, SVGAGI. The DNA for the CDR3 is TGTGCCAGCTGTAGCGGGAGTATGTACAATGAGCAGTTCTTC. This gives the protein CASCSGSMYNEQFF.

The chain combines TRBV15 with TRBJ2-1; D is uncertain. Germline V gene sequence: CDR1 LNHNV, CDR2 YYDKDF (reference sequence). The V gene lost 0 bases and the J gene lost 4 bases, with 10 bases spanning the gap. The CDR3 is 15 amino acids. CDR3 coding DNA: TGTGCCACCAGCAGAGATAGTACGATTTACAATGAGCAGTTCTTC. Protein product: CATSRDSTIYNEQFF.

This clone was found a few times. The chain joins TRBV14 to TRBJ2-4; the match to TRBD2 covers 8 bases. CDR3 length: 16 amino acids. Trimming cost V 0 bases and J 7 bases; bases outside gene matches: 8. The germline V gene has CDR1 SGHDN and CDR2 FVKESK. The CDR3, as DNA: TGTGCCAGCAGCCAAGAGTGGACTAGCCTGGGGAACATTCAGTACTTC. Its protein is CASSQEWTSLGNIQYF.

As to this clone: Other DNA sequences in this specimen translate into the identical CDR3. The chain couples TRBV5-1 to TRBJ1-1, with D hard to call. This CDR3 is 11 amino acids long. CDR1 and CDR2 (germline): SGHRS, YFSETQ. V was clipped by 3 bases and J by 8 bases, with 8 bases between them. The CDR3 DNA reads as TGCGCCAGCAGCTCAGAAGCGGAAGCTTTCTTT. Protein sequence: CASSSEAEAFF.

In this sample, this clone turned up once. This chain connects TRBV5-6 to TRBJ2-7; D not certain. Germline V gene lookup returns CDR1 SGHDT and CDR2 YYEEEE. V lost 4 bases and J 3 bases, leaving 14 bases between the germline ends. This CDR3 has 14 amino acids. As DNA, the CDR3 is TGTGCCAGCAGCCCCTCCTTAGAGGTCTACGAGCAGTACGTC. It codes for CASSPSLEVYEQYV.